Following are 25 T cell receptor beta chains from one sample sequenced in a study of blood T cell repertoires in COVID-19. Clones were read by immunoSEQ multiplex PCR, and TCRdb kept only the in-frame ones, dropping some. The table includes about 480,000 clones, roughly 90% detected once. The sequenced material came from PBMCs or T cells enriched from blood (not recorded which). Receptors were obtained from a woman aged 40-49 years who had recovered from COVID-19.

This chain uses TRBV4-1 with TRBJ1-5; 10 bases are shared with TRBD1. V trimming: 2 bases; J trimming: 3 bases; junction bases outside the gene matches: 4. The germline V gene encodes CDR1 MGHRA and CDR2 YSYEKL. This CDR3 has 16 amino acids. CDR3 region: CASSQPGQGFNQPQHF. CDR3 sequence (DNA): TGCGCCAGCAGCCAACCGGGACAGGGGTTCAATCAGCCCCAGCATTTT.

The chain links TRBV29-1 to TRBJ2-1, with TRBD1 identical over 7 bases. Germline V gene data show CDR1 as SQVTM and CDR2 as ANQGSEA. Trimming took 7 bases from V and 4 from J; bases not matched to a gene: 4. The CDR3 covers 12 residues. The CDR3 DNA follows: TGCAGCGCGGGGACAGCGTACAATGAGCAGTTCTTC. It is translated as CSAGTAYNEQFF.

This chain uses TRBV5-1 with TRBJ2-1; 8 nucleotides line up with TRBD2. Germline trimming cut 6 bases from V and 5 bases from J; bases unmatched to any gene: 10. The CDR3 covers 15 residues. Germline lookup yields CDR1 SGHRS and CDR2 YFSETQ. The CDR3 here is CASNPIAGLDNEQFF. CDR3 bases: TGCGCCAGCAACCCTATAGCGGGACTCGACAATGAGCAGTTCTTC.

The V call is TRBV5-1, the J call TRBJ1-2; D call uncertain. CDR3 length equals 14 residues. The V end lost 0 bases, the J end lost 7 bases, and 13 bases lay between the germline ends. Germline-derived CDR1 and CDR2 are SGHRS and YFSETQ. The CDR3 region has the DNA TGCGCCAGCAGCTTGGGCAGCAGACTGGGTGGCTACACCTTC. Encoded protein: CASSLGSRLGGYTF.

The chain employs TRBV5-1 and TRBJ1-1, with D perhaps matching TRBD1 (6 bases). The CDR3 totals 14 residues. Per the germline V gene, CDR1 is SGHRS and CDR2 is YFSETQ. V gave up 0 bases and J gave up 4 bases, with 10 bases separating them. In DNA form, the CDR3 reads TGCGCCAGCAGCTTGGACAGGGTGGGCACTGAAGCTTTCTTT. Translated: CASSLDRVGTEAFF.

V and J are TRBV7-2 and TRBJ2-1; 12 nucleotides line up with TRBD2. V shed 5 bases and J 6 bases; nucleotides not matched to a gene: 8. The CDR3 extends over 16 amino acids. CDR1 is SGHTA and CDR2 is FQGNSA in the germline V gene. DNA of the CDR3: TGTGCCAGCAGCCCGTCCCTAGCGGGAGGGCGCAATGAGCAGTTCTTC. As protein: CASSPSLAGGRNEQFF.

The chain employs TRBV30 and TRBJ2-5, with TRBD2 matching 10 bases. The CDR3 runs 15 residues. Trimming removed 0 bases from V and 3 bases from J; junction bases left unmatched: 4. Germline V gene sequence: CDR1 GTSNPN, CDR2 SVGIG (reference sequence). CDR3 nucleotide sequence: TGTGCCTGGAGTGTAGGACTAGCGGTTGAAGAGACCCAGTACTTC. Translating gives CAWSVGLAVEETQYF. The full variable domain, rest sourced from reference TRBV30 and TRBJ2-5, is SQTIHQWPATLVQPVGSPLSLECTVEGTSNPNLYWYRQAAGRGLQLLFYSVGIGQISSEVPQNLSASRPQDRQFILSSKKLLLSDSGFYLCAWSVGLAVEETQYFGPGTRLLVL.

V and J are TRBV7-2 and TRBJ2-5; unclear D gene. Deletions cut 5 bases from V and 4 bases from J, with 11 bases between. Germline CDR1 and CDR2: SGHTA and FQGNSA. The CDR3 length is 13 residues. The CDR3 reads CASSQSIGETQYF. The CDR3 coding sequence is TGTGCCAGCAGCCAAAGCATCGGAGAGACCCAGTACTTC.

This sequence joins TRBV19 and TRBJ1-2; D is perhaps TRBD1 (5 bases). V gave up 7 bases and J gave up 0 bases, with 15 bases separating them. The germline CDR1 and CDR2 sequences are LNHDA and SQIVND (reference sequence). This CDR3 contains 15 residues. CDR3 region: CASNIQGLSNYGYTF. The CDR3 DNA is TGTGCCAGTAACATTCAGGGACTATCTAACTATGGCTACACCTTC.

The genes are TRBV5-1 and TRBJ2-5, with D uncertain. Germline V CDR1 and CDR2: SGHRS, YFSETQ. CDR3 length: 14 residues. Trimming removed 1 base from V and 5 bases from J, with 12 bases in between. CDR3 loop: CASSLRVTSETQYF. DNA for the CDR3: TGCGCCAGCAGCTTGCGCGTTACCTCGGAGACCCAGTACTTC. The full variable domain, completed using reference TRBV5-1 and TRBJ2-5, is KAGVTQTPRYLIKTRGQQVTLSCSPISGHRSVSWYQQTPGQGLQFLFEYFSETQRNKGNFPGRFSGRQFSNSRSEMNVSTLELGDSALYLCASSLRVTSETQYFGPGTRLLVL.

The J gene is TRBJ1-5, the V gene TRBV19, with 9 bases aligning to TRBD1. The CDR3 has 13 amino acids. J was trimmed by 2 bases and V by 8 bases; bases with no gene match: 1. Germline V lookup: CDR1 LNHDA, CDR2 SQIVND (reference sequence). For the CDR3, the DNA is TGTGCCAGTCGGGACAGGGGCAATCAGCCCCAGCATTTT. Translation: CASRDRGNQPQHF.

A few counts support this clone. This rearrangement joins TRBV4-3 to TRBJ1-2, with D possibly TRBD1 on 5 matching bases. The CDR3 length is 15 residues. V shed 2 bases and J shed 1 base, with 11 bases lying between them. The germline V gene encodes CDR1 LGHNA and CDR2 YSLEER. CDR3 sequence reads: CASSQRQSINYGYTF. In DNA, the CDR3 is TGCGCCAGCAGCCAAAGACAGTCAATTAACTATGGCTACACCTTC.

V gene TRBV25-1 combines with J gene TRBJ2-1; a weak D match, TRBD1 (6 bases). The CDR3 length is 15 residues. The ends were cut back, 3 bases at V and 0 bases at J, with 9 bases in the middle. Germline CDR1 and CDR2: MGHDK and SYGVNS. CDR3 coding DNA: TGTGCCAGCAGTGACACAGGGAGCTCCTACAATGAGCAGTTCTTC. Its translation: CASSDTGSSYNEQFF.

The chain is built from TRBV19 and TRBJ1-1; D is undetermined. Germline CDR1 and CDR2: LNHDA and SQIVND (reference sequence). Trimming pared 6 bases from V and 0 bases from J, leaving 11 bases between. This CDR3 region has 14 residues. The CDR3 here is CASSLEGLNTEAFF. CDR3 sequence (DNA): TGTGCCAGTAGCCTGGAGGGATTGAACACTGAAGCTTTCTTT. Full variable domain (rest looked up from reference TRBV19 and TRBJ1-1): DGGITQSPKYLFRKEGQNVTLSCEQNLNHDAMYWYRQDPGQGLRLIYYSQIVNDFQKGDIAEGYSVSREKKESFPLTVTSAQKNPTAFYLCASSLEGLNTEAFFGQGTRLTVV.

With regard to this clone: It may be a read error: a sequence one base away is much more abundant. The chain combines TRBV7-9 with TRBJ1-1; D not certain. CDR1 is SEHNR and CDR2 is FQNEAQ in the germline V gene (reference sequence). The CDR3 has 13 residues. V shed 2 bases and J shed 0 bases, with 4 bases lying between them. The CDR3 coding sequence is TGTGCCAGCAGCTTATACATGAACACTGAAGCTTTCTTT. Translation: CASSLYMNTEAFF.

The gene calls are TRBV29-1 and TRBJ2-7; 7 bases match TRBD1. The CDR3 has 13 amino acids. Trimming took 4 bases from V and 3 from J; bases not matched to a gene: 6. CDR1 is SQVTM, CDR2 ANQGSEA, per germline. CDR3 nucleotides: TGCAGCGTTGCGCCGACAGGGATCTACGAGCAGTACTTC. Translating gives CSVAPTGIYEQYF.

V gene TRBV19 combines with J gene TRBJ1-6; 7 positions match TRBD1. Germline CDR1 is LNHDA and CDR2 is SQIVND (reference sequence). V lost 7 bases, J lost 4 bases, and 4 bases stayed unmatched. The length of the CDR3 is 14 residues. CDR3 loop: CASNEQGYNSPLHF. The CDR3 DNA follows: TGTGCCAGTAACGAACAGGGGTATAATTCACCCCTCCACTTT.

This clone came up once. CDR3 coding DNA: TGTGCCAGCAGCTTTTCTCTAGCCTCCAATGAGCAGTTCTTC. This gives the protein CASSFSLASNEQFF. The V call is TRBV7-2, the J call TRBJ2-1, with TRBD2 as a possible D gene (5 bases). Trimming pared 3 bases from V and 6 bases from J, leaving 12 bases between. The CDR3 covers 14 residues. Germline V lookup: CDR1 SGHTA, CDR2 FQGNSA.

The chain uses TRBV18 and TRBJ1-2; weak D call: TRBD1 (6 bases). The germline V gene has CDR1 KGHSH and CDR2 LQKENI. Trimming left V 4 bases short and J 3 bases short, with 9 bases between. The CDR3 has 13 amino acids. The CDR3 coding sequence is TGTGCCAGCTCACAGGGGGATCACTATGGCTACACCTTC. This sequence encodes CASSQGDHYGYTF.

This chain joins TRBV6-1 and TRBJ1-1, with TRBD1 as a possible D gene (5 bases). The CDR3 sequence is 16 residues long. Trimming shortened V by 2 bases and J by 4 bases, and 17 bases separated the two germline ends. Germline CDR1 reads MNHNS; CDR2 reads SASEGT. CDR3 nucleotide sequence: TGTGCCAGCAGTGAAAATTGGCGGCCGGGGGGCACTGAAGCTTTCTTT. Its translation: CASSENWRPGGTEAFF.

The chain has TRBV11-2 and TRBJ2-2; tentatively, D is TRBD2 (5 bases). V lost 2 bases to trimming and J lost 6 bases, with 7 bases between them. This CDR3 comprises 13 residues. The germline V gene encodes CDR1 SGHAT and CDR2 FQNNGV. CDR3 residues: CASSLRDAGELFF. The CDR3 coding sequence is TGTGCCAGCAGCTTACGGGATGCCGGGGAGCTGTTTTTT.

The chain carries TRBV7-9 and TRBJ1-3; 11 bases align to TRBD1. Germline values: CDR1 SEHNR, CDR2 FQNEAQ (reference sequence). The CDR3 length is 18 residues. V shed 5 bases, J shed 2 bases, and the junction held 11 bases outside the gene matches. The CDR3 nucleotides read TGTGCCAGCAGCGGCCCGTGGCCGGGACAGGGGGCTGGAAACACCATATATTTT. It specifies CASSGPWPGQGAGNTIYF.

V and J are TRBV18 and TRBJ1-1; D is ambiguous. Germline V lookup: CDR1 KGHSH, CDR2 LQKENI. This CDR3 comprises 14 residues. The V end was cut by 3 bases, the J end by 6 bases, with 14 bases between. The CDR3 reads CASSPTAVMAEAFF. CDR3 nucleotides: TGTGCCAGCTCACCCACGGCGGTGATGGCTGAAGCTTTCTTT.

The CDR3 loop reads CASSLGSSGIQETQYF. In DNA, the CDR3 is TGTGCCAGCAGCTTAGGTTCTAGCGGGATCCAAGAGACCCAGTACTTC. The chain uses TRBV7-6 and TRBJ2-5, with 9 bases aligning to TRBD2. Germline lookup yields CDR1 SGHVS and CDR2 FNYEAQ. The CDR3 covers 16 residues. The V gene end was trimmed by 1 base and the J gene end by 1 base; junction bases not matched to a gene: 4.

V and J are TRBV11-2 and TRBJ2-7; D unclear. This CDR3 is built from 12 residues. The V end lost 2 bases, the J end lost 5 bases, and 7 bases lay between the germline ends. The germline CDR1 and CDR2 sequences are SGHAT and FQNNGV. This CDR3 reads CASSLPPDEQYF. DNA of the CDR3: TGTGCCAGCAGCTTACCCCCGGACGAGCAGTACTTC.